The 24 T cell receptor beta chains below all came from one sample that was sequenced in a study of shared clonotypes between healthy human individuals (dated by TCRdb to about 2020). Library preparation used the immunoSEQ multiplex PCR assay. TCRdb took this table from immuneACCESS and kept in-frame rearrangements with V and J called. Such tables lack part of the clones; where checked against another copy, unresolved V genes explain under half of the gap, and the rest is unexplained. For this sample the table gives roughly 2.2 million clones, of which under 95% were detected only once. In total, the top ten clones hold 0.37% of the sample. Material for sequencing was naive CD4+ T cells from PBMCs. The sample's cell subset or site label, in plain terms: CD45RA+ positively selected. The receptor source for this set is a man between 18 and 29 years old in good health. Some clones in this sample may be carry-over from other donors' samples.

The chain uses TRBV15 and TRBJ1-2; no firm D call. The V and J ends lost 2 bases and 3 bases respectively, with 7 bases between them. Germline CDR1 and CDR2: LNHNV and YYDKDF (reference sequence). The CDR3 runs 13 residues. CDR3 protein: CATSRRTDYGYTF. CDR3 DNA sequence: TGTGCCACCAGCAGAAGGACCGACTATGGCTACACCTTC. The variable domain in full, completed from reference TRBV15 and TRBJ1-2, reads DAMVIQNPRYQVTQFGKPVTLSCSQTLNHNVMYWYQQKSSQAPKLLFHYYDKDFNNEADTPDNFQSRRPNTSFCFLDIRSPGLGDTAMYLCATSRRTDYGYTFGSGTRLTVV.

This rearrangement joins TRBV7-9 to TRBJ2-7, with 7 bases that match TRBD1. The CDR3 totals 16 residues. The trim removed 1 base at V and 2 bases at J, leaving 8 bases unmatched. Per germline, CDR1 SEHNR and CDR2 FQNEAQ (reference sequence). The DNA for the CDR3 is TGTGCCAGCAGCTTAGGTCTACGGACAGGAGCCTACGAGCAGTACTTC. Translated, it gives CASSLGLRTGAYEQYF.

DNA of the CDR3: TGTGCCAGCAGTACCGGGACAGGGCCCACCATATATTTT. It yields the protein CASSTGTGPTIYF. The rearrangement links TRBV28 to TRBJ1-3; 9 nucleotides line up with TRBD1. CDR3 length: 13 amino acids. The J segment lost 9 bases and the V segment lost 5 bases, leaving 5 bases of the junction unmatched. The V gene's germline CDR1 is MDHEN and CDR2 SYDVKM.

The V gene is TRBV19, the J gene TRBJ2-5; TRBD2 aligns across 13 bases. CDR1 LNHDA and CDR2 SQIVND come from the germline V gene (reference sequence). The V segment lost 4 bases and the J segment 11 bases; nucleotides outside the gene matches: 7. This CDR3 contains 14 residues. The CDR3 loop is CASSTWTSGSNQYF. The CDR3 nucleotides read TGTGCCAGTAGTACTTGGACTAGCGGGAGTAATCAGTACTTC.

CDR3 sequence: CASSTGQGAREQYF. The DNA for the CDR3 is TGTGCCAGCAGCACCGGACAGGGGGCGAGGGAGCAGTACTTC. The chain carries TRBV7-2 and TRBJ2-7, with 11 bases fitting TRBD1. From germline, CDR1 is SGHTA and CDR2 FQGNSA. The CDR3 sequence is 14 residues long. J gave up 7 bases and V 5 bases, and 7 bases lay outside the gene matches. The variable domain in full, with the rest retrieved from reference TRBV7-2 and TRBJ2-7, is GAGVSQSPSNKVTEKGKDVELRCDPISGHTALYWYRQSLGQGLEFLIYFQGNSAPDKSGLPSDRFSAERTGGSVSTLTIQRTQQEDSAVYLCASSTGQGAREQYFGPGTRLTVT.

This chain links TRBV23-1 with TRBJ1-1, with D uncertain. TRBV23-1 is an open reading frame, and its role is uncertain. The CDR3 sequence is 15 residues long. V dropped 2 bases and J dropped 3 bases, with 13 bases sitting between them. The CDR3 DNA reads as TGCGCCAGCAGTCAACGAACGGTGGAAGACACTGAAGCTTTCTTT. It encodes CASSQRTVEDTEAFF.

Comment on this clone: Other DNA sequences in the same sample also yield this CDR3. The CDR3 sequence: CASSLTGGGTDTQYF. CDR3 sequence (DNA): TGCGCCAGCAGCTTGACGGGGGGAGGAACAGATACGCAGTATTTT. V usage is TRBV5-1 and J usage is TRBJ2-3; 7 bases map to TRBD2. The germline V gene has CDR1 SGHRS and CDR2 YFSETQ. This CDR3 region has 15 residues. V was clipped by 1 base and J by 3 bases; unmatched bases: 5.

The chain is built from TRBV12-5 and TRBJ2-3, with TRBD2 identical over 14 bases. Germline CDR1 and CDR2: LGHNT and FRNRAP. This CDR3 is built from 18 residues. V dropped 2 bases and J dropped 0; count of bases not matched to a gene: 4. As DNA, the CDR3 is TGTGCTAGTGGTTTGACCTGGACTAGCGGGGGGAGCACAGATACGCAGTATTTT. This encodes CASGLTWTSGGSTDTQYF. Combining the CDR3 with reference TRBV12-5 and TRBJ2-3 gives the whole variable domain DARVTQTPRHKVTEMGQEVTMRCQPILGHNTVFWYRQTMMQGLELLAYFRNRAPLDDSGMPKDRFSAEMPDATLATLKIQPSEPRDSAVYFCASGLTWTSGGSTDTQYFGPGTRLTVL.

The chain joins TRBV11-2 to TRBJ1-2; D might be TRBD1 (5 bases). Germline V gene data show CDR1 as SGHAT and CDR2 as FQNNGV. The CDR3 extends over 14 amino acids. Trimming removed 4 bases at V and 0 bases at J, with 9 bases between. CDR3 protein: CASSSRDSNYGYTF. CDR3 bases: TGTGCCAGCAGCTCCAGGGACTCTAACTATGGCTACACCTTC.

As DNA, the CDR3 is TGCGCCAGCAGCTTGGGGGCATCACCTTACAATGAGCAGTTCTTC. Amino acid sequence: CASSLGASPYNEQFF. The gene calls are TRBV5-1 and TRBJ2-1; the D is unclear. Germline V CDR1 and CDR2: SGHRS, YFSETQ. The germline V and J ends were trimmed by 0 bases and 4 bases, with 11 bases remaining between them. This CDR3 comprises 15 residues.

This chain links TRBV19 with TRBJ1-1; possible D gene TRBD1, 5 bases. This CDR3 is built from 12 residues. The germline CDR1 and CDR2 sequences are LNHDA and SQIVND (reference sequence). Trimming took off 8 bases at V and 5 bases at J, with 12 bases between the two ends. This CDR3 is CASVRGVTEAFF. The CDR3 DNA is TGTGCCAGTGTGAGAGGGGTTACTGAAGCTTTCTTT.

The genes are TRBV29-1 and TRBJ1-1; maybe TRBD1 (5 bases). CDR3 length equals 11 residues. Germline V CDR1 and CDR2: SQVTM, ANQGSEA. V was pared by 6 bases and J by 4 bases, with 9 bases between. CDR3 sequence: CSVHGGTEAFF. The CDR3 DNA is TGCAGCGTACACGGGGGCACTGAAGCTTTCTTT. Filled out from reference TRBV29-1 and TRBJ1-1, the complete variable domain reads SAVISQKPSRDICQRGTSLTIQCQVDSQVTMMFWYRQQPGQSLTLIATANQGSEATYESGFVIDKFPISRPNLTFSTLTVSNMSPEDSSIYLCSVHGGTEAFFGQGTRLTVV.

Comments on this clone: At the DNA level, this CDR3 is encoded by other sequences in the same sample as well. The genes are TRBV11-2 and TRBJ2-6; D uncertain. The CDR3 is 15 residues long. Deletions cut 4 bases from V and 1 base from J, with 8 bases between. The germline gives CDR1 SGHAT, CDR2 FQNNGV. The chain's CDR3 is CASSSTSSGANVLTF. For the CDR3, the DNA is TGTGCCAGCAGCTCCACCTCGTCTGGGGCCAACGTCCTGACTTTC.

The gene calls are TRBV4-1 and TRBJ2-3; 7 bases align to TRBD1. J lost 5 bases, V lost 4 bases, and 6 bases had no gene match. The CDR3 sequence is 14 residues long. The V gene's germline CDR1 is MGHRA and CDR2 YSYEKL. CDR3 sequence (DNA): TGCGCCAGCAGCCCTGACAGGGTTCGAGATACGCAGTATTTT. Its translation: CASSPDRVRDTQYF.

The V gene is TRBV7-9, the J gene TRBJ1-3, with 10 bases lining up with TRBD1. The CDR3 has 19 amino acids. CDR1 is SEHNR and CDR2 is FQNEAQ in the germline V gene (reference sequence). J gave up 2 bases and V 4 bases, and 14 bases lay outside the gene matches. The CDR3 loop is CASSSRTGGVDIAGNTIYF. The DNA of the CDR3 is TGTGCCAGCAGCTCGAGGACAGGGGGAGTTGATATCGCTGGAAACACCATATATTTT.

The CDR3 DNA reads TGTGCCAGCAGCTCAACGACCATGGGCTCCTACGAGCAGTACTTC. As protein: CASSSTTMGSYEQYF. The J gene is TRBJ2-7, the V gene TRBV14; D unclear. Germline CDR1 and CDR2: SGHDN and FVKESK. The CDR3 loop spans 15 amino acids. The V end was cut by 5 bases, the J end by 0 bases, with 14 bases between.

As regards this clone: Other DNA sequences within the sample encode an identical CDR3. The chain employs TRBV6-5 and TRBJ1-2; TRBD1 might be the D (6 bases). Germline CDR1 is MNHEY and CDR2 is SVGAGI. V lost 6 bases, J lost 7 bases, and 9 bases lay in between. The CDR3 has 11 amino acids. CDR3: CASRQGGGYTF. The CDR3 DNA follows: TGTGCCAGCAGACAGGGCGGTGGCTACACCTTC.

V is TRBV5-1 and J is TRBJ2-3, with TRBD2 identical over 15 bases. V trimming: 1 base; J trimming: 4 bases; junction bases outside the gene matches: 4. This CDR3 comprises 17 residues. Germline CDR1 reads SGHRS; CDR2 reads YFSETQ. The CDR3: CASSLWTSGRAADTQYF. Written as DNA, the CDR3 is TGCGCCAGCAGCTTGTGGACTAGCGGGAGGGCGGCAGATACGCAGTATTTT.

J is TRBJ2-7 and V is TRBV5-1, with 10 bases matching TRBD2. V gave up 4 bases and J gave up 3 bases; unmatched junction bases: 7. This CDR3 comprises 15 residues. CDR1 is SGHRS, CDR2 YFSETQ, per germline. In nucleotides, the CDR3 is TGCGCCAGCAGCCGAGCTAGCGGGAGTAGCTACGAGCAGTACTTC. This gives the protein CASSRASGSSYEQYF.

V gene TRBV28 combines with J gene TRBJ1-2, with D perhaps TRBD1 (5 bases). The V end was cut by 6 bases, the J end by 4 bases, with 15 bases between. The CDR3 loop spans 14 amino acids. CDR1 MDHEN and CDR2 SYDVKM come from the germline V gene. The CDR3 bases are TGTGCCAGCAGCCGCCTCGGGACGGCCTATGGCTACACCTTC. Translated: CASSRLGTAYGYTF.

V and J are TRBV28 and TRBJ1-2; D is possibly TRBD1 (5 bases). The CDR3 covers 14 residues. Germline CDR1 and CDR2: MDHEN and SYDVKM. V gave up 3 bases and J gave up 4 bases, with 12 bases separating them. CDR3 bases: TGTGCCAGCAGTTTCGCAGGGTCTGCCTATGGCTACACCTTC. The encoded protein is CASSFAGSAYGYTF.

The CDR3 region has the DNA TGTGCCAGCAGCCCCATATCTGGGGCCAACGTCCTGACTTTC. Translation: CASSPISGANVLTF. This rearrangement joins TRBV9 to TRBJ2-6; D is unresolved. The ends were cut back, 4 bases at V and 1 base at J, with 6 bases in the middle. Germline V gene sequence: CDR1 SGDLS, CDR2 YYNGEE. The CDR3 is 14 residues long.

The V call is TRBV6-4, the J call TRBJ2-7; D not resolved. The CDR3 extends over 13 amino acids. Per the germline V gene, CDR1 is MRHNA and CDR2 is SNTAGT. V gave up 6 bases and J gave up 2 bases, with 11 bases separating them. The CDR3 loop reads CASRFYLAYEQYF. The CDR3 DNA follows: TGTGCCAGCAGATTCTATCTGGCCTACGAGCAGTACTTC.

The gene calls are TRBV7-9 and TRBJ2-1, with D possibly being TRBD1 (6 bases). CDR1 is SEHNR, CDR2 FQNEAQ, per germline (reference sequence). There are 16 residues in the CDR3. The ends were cut back, 0 bases at V and 3 bases at J, with 12 bases in the middle. CDR3 bases: TGTGCCAGCAGCTTAGCCAGGACAGTGAGCTACAATGAGCAGTTCTTC. This codes for CASSLARTVSYNEQFF.